Shown below are 5 T cell receptor beta chains from a single sample sequenced in a study of Ad26.COV2.S vaccination and SARS-CoV-2 variants. Assay used: immunoSEQ multiplex PCR; TCRdb lists only in-frame clones, some missing. The sample has fewer than 500,000 clones, about 91% seen once; the top ten hold roughly 2.5%. Treatment of the sample: over 15 received Ad26.COV2.S at low or high dose, single or two shots; 5 received placebo; per-sample allocation not given. Sample collection was performed on day 63 after the first vaccine or placebo injection. Sequencing was performed on peripheral blood, taken in a trial of Ad26.COV2.S vaccine versus placebo. The receptors originated from a person between 18 and 65 years old who received the Ad26.COV2.S COVID-19 vaccine or a placebo.

V is TRBV6-6 and J is TRBJ1-2; 7 bases are shared with TRBD1. J gave up 10 bases and V 4 bases, and 12 bases lay outside the gene matches. The CDR3 totals 14 residues. Germline V lookup: CDR1 MNHNY, CDR2 SVGAGI (reference sequence). DNA for the CDR3: TGTGCCAGCAGTTGGACAGGCACCGTGAGCGTCTACACCTTC. This codes for CASSWTGTVSVYTF.

The CDR3 bases are TGTGCCAGCAGTCCGGGAGCACTAAGCGGGGCGACCCAGTACTTC. Translation gives CASSPGALSGATQYF. The chain employs TRBV28 and TRBJ2-5; 7 nucleotides align to TRBD2. Germline assignment: CDR1 MDHEN and CDR2 SYDVKM. CDR3 size: 15 residues. Trimming cost V 5 bases and J 7 bases; bases outside gene matches: 13.

This clone occurred many times. The chain carries TRBV2 and TRBJ1-5; D gene uncertain. Looked up from germline, CDR1 is SNHLY and CDR2 is FYNNEI. V lost 1 base, J lost 5 bases, and 9 bases lay in between. The CDR3 has 14 amino acids. Written as DNA, the CDR3 is TGTGCCAGCAGTGAAGGGTGGAGCTATCAGCCCCAGCATTTT. Translation gives CASSEGWSYQPQHF. Together with reference TRBV2 and TRBJ1-5, the CDR3 gives the full variable domain: EPEVTQTPSHQVTQMGQEVILRCVPISNHLYFYWYRQILGQKVEFLVSFYNNEISEKSEIFDDQFSVERPDGSNFTLKIRSTKLEDSAMYFCASSEGWSYQPQHFGDGTRLSIL.

This clone was found a few times. The chain has TRBV7-2 and TRBJ1-5; possibly TRBD1 for D (6 bases). Germline V gene lookup returns CDR1 SGHTA and CDR2 FQGNSA. The CDR3 runs 15 residues. V lost 5 bases and J lost 0, with 11 bases in between. The CDR3 DNA reads TGTGCCAGCAGCAGCCGGACAGTTAGCAATCAGCCCCAGCATTTT. The encoded protein is CASSSRTVSNQPQHF.

The DNA for the CDR3 is TGTGCCAGCAGTTACCGAGATCTTCGACAGGAATACTTC. This gives the protein CASSYRDLRQEYF. This chain joins TRBV6-5 and TRBJ2-7, with D possibly matching TRBD1 (6 bases). The CDR3 runs 13 residues. V lost 2 bases and J lost 13, with 18 bases in between. The germline V gene has CDR1 MNHEY and CDR2 SVGAGI.